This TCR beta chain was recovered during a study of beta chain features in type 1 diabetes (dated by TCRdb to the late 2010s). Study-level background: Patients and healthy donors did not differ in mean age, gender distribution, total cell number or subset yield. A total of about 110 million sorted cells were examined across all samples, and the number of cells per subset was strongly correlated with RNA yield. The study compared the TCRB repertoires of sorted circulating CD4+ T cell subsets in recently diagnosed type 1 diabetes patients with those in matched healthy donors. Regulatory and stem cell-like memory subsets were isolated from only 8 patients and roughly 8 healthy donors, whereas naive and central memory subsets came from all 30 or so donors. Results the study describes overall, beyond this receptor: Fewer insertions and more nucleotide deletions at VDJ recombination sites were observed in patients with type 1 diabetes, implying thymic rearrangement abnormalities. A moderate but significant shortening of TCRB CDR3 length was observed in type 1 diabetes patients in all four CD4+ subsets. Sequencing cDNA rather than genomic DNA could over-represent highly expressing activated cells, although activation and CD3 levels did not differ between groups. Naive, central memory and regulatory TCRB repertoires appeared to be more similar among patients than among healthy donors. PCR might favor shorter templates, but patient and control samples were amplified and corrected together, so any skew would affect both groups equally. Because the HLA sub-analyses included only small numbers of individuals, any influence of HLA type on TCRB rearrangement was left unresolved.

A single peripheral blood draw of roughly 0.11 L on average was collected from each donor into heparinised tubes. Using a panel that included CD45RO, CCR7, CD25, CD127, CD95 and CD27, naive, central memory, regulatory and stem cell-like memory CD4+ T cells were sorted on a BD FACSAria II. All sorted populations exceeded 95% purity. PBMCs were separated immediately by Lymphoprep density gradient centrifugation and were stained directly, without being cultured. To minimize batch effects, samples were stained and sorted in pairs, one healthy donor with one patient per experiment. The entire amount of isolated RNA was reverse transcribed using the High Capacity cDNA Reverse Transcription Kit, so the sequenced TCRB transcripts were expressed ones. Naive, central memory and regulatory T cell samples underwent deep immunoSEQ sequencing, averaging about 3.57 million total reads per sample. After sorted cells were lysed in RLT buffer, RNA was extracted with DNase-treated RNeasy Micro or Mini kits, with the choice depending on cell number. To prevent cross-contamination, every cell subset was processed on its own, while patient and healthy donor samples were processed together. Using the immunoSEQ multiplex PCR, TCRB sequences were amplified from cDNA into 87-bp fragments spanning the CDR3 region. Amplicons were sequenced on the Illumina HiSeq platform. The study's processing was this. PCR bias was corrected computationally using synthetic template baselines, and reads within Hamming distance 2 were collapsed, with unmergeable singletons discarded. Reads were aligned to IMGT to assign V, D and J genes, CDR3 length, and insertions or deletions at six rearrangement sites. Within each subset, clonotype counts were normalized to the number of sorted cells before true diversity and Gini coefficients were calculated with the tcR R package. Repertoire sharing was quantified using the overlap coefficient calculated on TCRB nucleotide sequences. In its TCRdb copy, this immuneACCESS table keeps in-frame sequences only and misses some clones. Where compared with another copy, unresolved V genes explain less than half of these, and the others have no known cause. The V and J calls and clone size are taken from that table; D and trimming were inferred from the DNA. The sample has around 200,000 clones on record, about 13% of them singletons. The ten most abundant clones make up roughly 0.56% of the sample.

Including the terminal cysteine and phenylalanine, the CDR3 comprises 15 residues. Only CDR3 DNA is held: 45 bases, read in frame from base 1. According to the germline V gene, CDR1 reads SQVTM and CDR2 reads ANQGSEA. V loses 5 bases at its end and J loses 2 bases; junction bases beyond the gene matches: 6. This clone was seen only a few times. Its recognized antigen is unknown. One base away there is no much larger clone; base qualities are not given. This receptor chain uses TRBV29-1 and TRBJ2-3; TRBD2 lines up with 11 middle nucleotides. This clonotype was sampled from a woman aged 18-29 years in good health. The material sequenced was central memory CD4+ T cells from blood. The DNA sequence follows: TGCAGCGTTTTGAGACTAGCGGGAACCACAGATACGCAGTATTTT. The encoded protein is CSVLRLAGTTDTQYF.